Detailed here is one T cell receptor (beta chain). No antigen is known for it. This sample is drawn from a study of cytomegalovirus exposure and HLA in healthy donors. The overall study: Early release data held roughly 90 million unique TCRs from HLA-typed donors.

Study-wide results and limits: The authors enumerated 164 TCR beta chains as linked to cytomegalovirus. Per a later analysis, HLA-associated TCR beta chains showed more clonal expansion than other, equally common TCR beta chains.

It was with 60 Vbeta and 13 Jbeta primers that the PCR ran. This table comes from immunoSEQ multiplex PCR, and its TCRdb copy is limited to in-frame clones, with some not included. The repertoire consists of around 150,000 clones, with 60% to 85% occurring once and the leading ten covering roughly 2.1%. Germline V gene lookup returns CDR1 KGHSH and CDR2 LQKENI. V was pared by 3 bases and J by 0 bases, with 14 bases between. The CDR3 is 16 residues long. The chain uses TRBV18 and TRBJ1-2; possibly TRBD1 for D (6 bases). Sample: PBMCs. This TCR came from a man aged 50-60 years in good health and CMV-seropositive. CDR3 protein: CASSPSGGAANYGYTF. For the CDR3, the DNA is TGTGCCAGCTCACCTTCCGGGGGGGCTGCTAACTATGGCTACACCTTC.